This TCR beta chain was identified during a study of T cell responses to AZD1222 COVID-19 vaccine. Study details: Pooling of second doses given at about 4 or about 12 weeks was done. Study-wide findings and caveats: The sample set comprised mostly white British donors with more females, and clonal diversity was possibly underestimated. Repertoire sampling was restricted to post-peak T cell response timepoints. At 160-218 and 743-854, vaccine-associated CD4 TCRs were dominant, and they spanned spike.

The repertoire was sequenced with immunoSEQ multiplex PCR; TCRdb's copy has only in-frame clones and lacks some. The repertoire consists of about 150,000 clones, with roughly 87% occurring once and the leading ten covering 2.6%. Concerning this clone itself: Its specificity is not known.

The V gene end was trimmed by 1 base and the J gene end by 2 bases; junction bases not matched to a gene: 4. This CDR3 is 16 amino acids long. Per germline, CDR1 MGHRA and CDR2 YSYEKL. The source material was peripheral blood, sampled on day 0 of AZD1222 vaccination. This clonotype was obtained from an adult in good health. This sequence joins TRBV4-1 and TRBJ2-1; TRBD1 matches at 8 bases. The CDR3 spells CASSQGRGPPYNEQFF. In nucleotides, the CDR3 is TGCGCCAGCAGCCAAGGCAGGGGGCCACCCTACAATGAGCAGTTCTTC.